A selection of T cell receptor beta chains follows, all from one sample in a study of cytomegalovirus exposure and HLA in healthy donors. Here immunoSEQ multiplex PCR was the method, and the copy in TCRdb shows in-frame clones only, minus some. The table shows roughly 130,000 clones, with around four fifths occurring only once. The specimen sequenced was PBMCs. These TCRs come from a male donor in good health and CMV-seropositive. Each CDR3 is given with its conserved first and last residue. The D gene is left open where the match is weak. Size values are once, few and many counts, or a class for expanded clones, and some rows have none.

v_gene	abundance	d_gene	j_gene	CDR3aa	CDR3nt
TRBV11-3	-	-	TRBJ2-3	CASSLRGRVEDTQYF	TGTGCCAGCAGCTTAAGAGGTAGAGTAGAAGATACGCAGTATTTT
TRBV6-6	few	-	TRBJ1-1	CASSDIQSLNTEAFF	TGTGCCAGCAGTGACATACAGAGCCTGAACACTGAAGCTTTCTTT
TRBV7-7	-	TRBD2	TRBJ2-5	CASSFLVAGEGVTQYF	TGTGCTAGCAGCTTCTTAGTAGCGGGAGAGGGGGTGACCCAGTACTTC
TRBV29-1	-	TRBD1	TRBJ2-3	CSVQTGAITDTQYF	TGCAGCGTCCAGACAGGGGCTATCACAGATACGCAGTATTTT
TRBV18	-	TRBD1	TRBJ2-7	CASSPGTADFEQYF	TGTGCCAGCTCACCCGGGACAGCCGATTTCGAGCAGTACTTC
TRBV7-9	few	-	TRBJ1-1	CSSSLSQAFF	TGTTCCAGCAGCTTATCTCAAGCTTTCTTT
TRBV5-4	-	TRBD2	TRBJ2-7	CASSLEAGAPEQYF	TGTGCCAGCAGCTTGGAAGCGGGAGCTCCCGAGCAGTACTTC
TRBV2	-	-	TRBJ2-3	CASRGAADTQYF	TGTGCCAGCAGAGGAGCCGCAGATACGCAGTATTTT
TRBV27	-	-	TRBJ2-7	CASSERYAYEQYF	TGTGCCAGCAGTGAGCGTTACGCCTACGAGCAGTACTTC
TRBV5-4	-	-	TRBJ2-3	CASSLEPRSTDTQYF	TGTGCCAGCAGCTTGGAGCCGAGGAGCACAGATACGCAGTATTTT
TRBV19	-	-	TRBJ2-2	CASSMSQGRGTGELFF	TGTGCCAGTAGTATGTCCCAGGGGCGCGGAACCGGGGAGCTGTTTTTT
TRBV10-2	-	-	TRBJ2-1	CASQVASRNEQFF	TGCGCCAGCCAAGTAGCTTCGAGGAATGAGCAGTTCTTC
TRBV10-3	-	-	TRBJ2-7	CAISQVGEDEQYF	TGTGCCATCAGCCAAGTCGGGGAAGACGAGCAGTACTTC
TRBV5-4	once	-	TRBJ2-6	CASSLGASGANVLTF	TGTGCCAGCAGCCTGGGGGCTTCTGGGGCCAACGTCCTGACTTTC
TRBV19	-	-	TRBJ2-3	CASSMSSSRTDTQYF	TGTGCCAGTAGTATGAGTTCTAGCCGCACAGATACGCAGTATTTT
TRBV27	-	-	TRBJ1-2	CASSGLGAGEDGYTF	TGTGCCAGCAGTGGACTGGGTGCCGGGGAGGACGGCTACACCTTC
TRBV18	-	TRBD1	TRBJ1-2	CASSLQGVHGYTF	TGTGCCAGCTCACTGCAGGGGGTGCATGGCTACACCTTC
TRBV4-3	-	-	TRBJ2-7	CASSPTGSLVYEQYF	TGCGCCAGCAGCCCCACCGGTAGCCTAGTATACGAGCAGTACTTC
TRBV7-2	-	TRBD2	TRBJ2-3	CASSSRSGGALDTQYF	TGTGCCAGCAGCTCGAGGAGCGGGGGGGCCCTGGATACGCAGTATTTT
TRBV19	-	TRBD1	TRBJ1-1	CASLGGARAEAFF	TGTGCCAGCTTAGGGGGCGCGAGAGCTGAAGCTTTCTTT
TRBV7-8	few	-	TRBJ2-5	CASSLGLQPETQYF	TGTGCCAGCAGCTTAGGACTTCAGCCAGAGACCCAGTACTTC
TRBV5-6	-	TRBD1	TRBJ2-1	CASSVPGQGQSSYNEQFF	TGTGCCAGCAGCGTCCCGGGACAGGGACAGAGCTCCTACAATGAGCAGTTCTTC
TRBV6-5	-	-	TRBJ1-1	CASSYSQARGAEAFF	TGTGCCAGCAGTTACTCACAGGCCAGGGGAGCTGAAGCTTTCTTT
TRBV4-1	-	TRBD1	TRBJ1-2	CASSRPGQGGYGYTF	TGCGCCAGCAGCCGACCGGGACAGGGAGGATATGGCTACACCTTC
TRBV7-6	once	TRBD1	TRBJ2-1	CASSSRDRVNEQFF	TGTGCCAGCAGCTCTCGGGACAGGGTCAATGAGCAGTTCTTC
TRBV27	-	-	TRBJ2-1	CASNPASRYNEQFF	TGTGCCAGCAACCCCGCTAGCAGATACAATGAGCAGTTCTTC
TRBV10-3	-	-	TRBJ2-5	CAISARAGPGGTQYF	TGTGCCATCAGTGCACGGGCGGGGCCAGGGGGGACCCAGTACTTC
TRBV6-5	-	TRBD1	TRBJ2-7	CASSYKGTGVLYEQYF	TGTGCCAGCAGTTACAAAGGGACAGGCGTACTTTACGAGCAGTACTTC
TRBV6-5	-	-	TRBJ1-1	CASSLSGGTEAFF	TGTGCCAGCAGTTTGTCGGGGGGCACTGAAGCTTTCTTT
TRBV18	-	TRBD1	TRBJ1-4	CASSQLQGGSATNEKLFF	TGTGCCAGCTCACAACTTCAGGGGGGATCTGCAACTAATGAAAAACTGTTTTTT
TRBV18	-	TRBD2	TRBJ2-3	CASSPTGTSGARTDTQYF	TGTGCCAGCTCACCTACCGGGACTAGCGGGGCGAGGACAGATACGCAGTATTTT